Listed below are T cell receptor beta chains from one sample, sequenced in a study of shared clonotypes between healthy human individuals. This table comes from immunoSEQ multiplex PCR, and its TCRdb copy is limited to in-frame clones, with some not included. The sample yields about 2 million clones, 95% seen once. Material for sequencing was naive CD4+ T cells sorted from blood. Every receptor here comes from a man aged 18 to 29 in good health. CDR3s include the opening cysteine and the closing phenylalanine or tryptophan. A D gene is named only where the DNA matches it firmly. The size entry is marked missing in some rows and otherwise reads once, few, many or a size class.

cdr3_aa cdr3_nt clone_size j_call d_call v_call
CASSAAYEQYF TGTGCCAGCAGCGCAGCCTACGAGCAGTACTTC - TRBJ2-7 - TRBV7-2
CASSPDRGTPLHF TGCGCCAGCAGCCCGGACAGGGGGACTCCCCTCCACTTT - TRBJ1-6 TRBD1 TRBV5-1
CASSTLAGLSTDTQYF TGTGCCAGCAGCACACTAGCGGGACTATCCACAGATACGCAGTATTTT - TRBJ2-3 TRBD2 TRBV2
CASEVRQGSYEQYF TGTGCCAGCGAGGTGCGACAGGGATCCTACGAGCAGTACTTC - TRBJ2-7 TRBD1 TRBV6-1
CASSRKAGDNSYNEQFF TGTGCCAGCAGCCGCAAAGCAGGGGACAACTCCTACAATGAGCAGTTCTTC - TRBJ2-1 - TRBV7-2
CASSQVAGYGYTF TGCGCCAGCAGCCAAGTGGCAGGCTATGGCTACACCTTC - TRBJ1-2 - TRBV4-1
CASSYPGTGLQPQHF TGTGCCAGCAGTTACCCAGGGACAGGATTACAGCCCCAGCATTTT - TRBJ1-5 TRBD1 TRBV6-6
CASSYGDSRETQYF TGTGCCAGCAGCTACGGGGACAGCCGCGAGACCCAGTACTTC - TRBJ2-5 TRBD1 TRBV7-2
CASSRSALAGGADTQYF TGTGCCAGCAGCCGAAGTGCCCTAGCGGGAGGGGCAGATACGCAGTATTTT - TRBJ2-3 TRBD2 TRBV7-2
CASSEQGAQEKLFF TGTGCCAGCAGCGAACAGGGGGCTCAAGAAAAACTGTTTTTT - TRBJ1-4 TRBD1 TRBV6-6
CSAYSETQYF TGCAGTGCTTATTCGGAGACCCAGTACTTC once TRBJ2-5 - TRBV20-1
CASTTGDPTDTQYF TGTGCCAGCACTACAGGGGACCCCACAGATACGCAGTATTTT - TRBJ2-3 TRBD1 TRBV6-6
CASSVEDNTEAFF TGTGCCAGCAGTGTAGAGGACAACACTGAAGCTTTCTTT - TRBJ1-1 - TRBV2
CASSATGSGQPQHF TGTGCCAGCAGCGCGACAGGGTCGGGGCAGCCCCAGCATTTT - TRBJ1-5 TRBD1 TRBV6-4
CASSLAVAPNIYF TGTGCCAGCAGCTTGGCCGTGGCCCCAAACATATATTTT - TRBJ1-3 - TRBV5-5
CASSVAGTTGELFF TGTGCCAGCAGTGTGGCAGGGACTACCGGGGAGCTGTTTTTT - TRBJ2-2 - TRBV2